This TCR beta chain was identified during a study of T cells after yellow fever vaccination. Broader study findings: Clones from primary vaccination mostly reappeared after the booster (approximately 95% CD4, over 85% CD8).

The TCR cDNA carried a universal primer site and UMIs from 5'RACE template switching. TCRdb itself ran the 5' RACE reads through MiXCR, one entry per CDR3 protein. The sample includes approximately 300,000 distinct CDR3 sequences, roughly 6.8% of them seen just once. The germline V gene encodes CDR1 DFQATT and CDR2 SNEGSKA (reference sequence). The CDR3 covers 12 residues. V was clipped by 0 bases and J by 8 bases, with 10 bases between them. Details on this clonotype: Its antigen is not known.

The sequencing used PBMCs, collected about 49 days after the first yellow fever vaccination. The chain links TRBV20-1 to TRBJ1-2; D not resolved. The TCR comes from a man between 18 and 29 years old who received the YFV17D yellow fever vaccine. CDR3 sequence: CSARDPEFGYTF. CDR3 DNA sequence: TGCAGTGCTAGAGATCCTGAGTTCGGCTACACCTTC.